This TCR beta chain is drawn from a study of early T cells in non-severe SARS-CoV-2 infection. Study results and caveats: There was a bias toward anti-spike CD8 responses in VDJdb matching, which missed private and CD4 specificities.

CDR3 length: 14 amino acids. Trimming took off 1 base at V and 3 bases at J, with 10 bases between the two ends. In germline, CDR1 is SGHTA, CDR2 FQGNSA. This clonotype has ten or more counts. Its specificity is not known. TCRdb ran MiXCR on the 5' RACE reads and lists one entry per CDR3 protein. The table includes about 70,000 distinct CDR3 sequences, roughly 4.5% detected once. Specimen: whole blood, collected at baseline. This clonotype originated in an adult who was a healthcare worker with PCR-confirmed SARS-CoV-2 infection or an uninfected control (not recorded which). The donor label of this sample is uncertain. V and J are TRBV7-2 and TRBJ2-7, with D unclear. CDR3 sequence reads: CASSLETTYYEQYF. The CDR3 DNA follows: TGTGCCAGCAGCTTAGAGACAACCTACTACGAGCAGTACTTC.